This T cell receptor beta chain emerged from a study of metastatic and nonmetastatic thyroid tumors. About the study: Repertoire comparison spanned blood and tumor or nodule tissue of malignant and benign thyroid patients.

TCRdb re-called the PCR reads through MiXCR. The table shows 49,000 or so clones, with around 23% occurring only once. This CDR3 is built from 16 residues. J lost 5 bases, V lost 5 bases, and 11 bases had no gene match. In germline, CDR1 is LNHDA, CDR2 SQIVND (reference sequence). Nobody among the patients had been given any treatment before thyroid surgery. Many counts were recorded for this clone. The receptor's source is a male donor with papillary thyroid cancer or a benign thyroid nodule (not recorded which). Some clones in this sample may be carry-over from other donors' samples. This rearrangement joins TRBV19 to TRBJ2-2; TRBD2 matches at 7 bases. Sequenced: blood. CDR3 sequence (DNA): TGTGCCAGTAGTCGGGGGGTGATTCGGAATACCGGGGAGCTGTTTTTT. Its translation: CASSRGVIRNTGELFF.